A single count supports the clone carrying this TCR beta chain. Its target is not known. TCRdb's copy holds only in-frame clones and misses some; the assay was immunoSEQ multiplex PCR. The repertoire includes approximately 300,000 clones, 86% of them detected once, and 0.84% sits in the top ten. With V trimmed by 0 bases and J by 4 bases, 8 bases remained unmatched. The germline gives CDR1 SGHKS, CDR2 YYEKEE (reference sequence). This CDR3 spans 16 amino acids. A roughly 120-subject validation cohort, separate from the approximately 690-subject first cohort, supplied the donors. These data come from a study of cytomegalovirus exposure and HLA in healthy donors. The wider study: It was reported in a later analysis that the 90 to 150 validation repertoires used the same platform as the approximately 620 first-cohort repertoires. Study outcomes and limitations: There were 150 to 200 TCR beta chains listed as cytomegalovirus-associated. Rare TCR sequences predominated, though certain public TCRs were found in many donors.

The origin of this receptor is a woman aged 18-35 years in good health and CMV-seronegative. The V gene is TRBV5-5, the J gene TRBJ1-2; the match to TRBD1 covers 8 bases. The sample taken for sequencing was PBMCs. CDR3 coding DNA: TGTGCCAGCAGCTTGGCCCCAGGGGGCGATATCTATGGCTACACCTTC. This gives the protein CASSLAPGGDIYGYTF.